This T cell receptor (beta chain) was documented in a study of T-cell reconstitution after alpha-beta-depleted transplantation in children. The trim removed 0 bases at V and 3 bases at J, leaving 6 bases unmatched. CDR1 SGHDN and CDR2 FVKESK come from the germline V gene. CDR3 length: 16 amino acids. Construction of the TCRbeta library involved unique molecular identifiers. TCRdb used MiXCR to reprocess the PCR reads, holding one entry per CDR3 protein. The profile shows about 110,000 distinct CDR3 sequences, 10% to 13% of them singletons. For this clonotype: Its antigen is still unknown.

Regarding the study as a whole: Alpha-beta T cells present about two months after transplant were reported to originate from several hundred expanded graft clones.

This clonotype was sampled from a boy under 10 years old with acute lymphoblastic leukemia, due to receive a stem cell transplant. The chain uses TRBV14 and TRBJ2-7; TRBD2 matches at 9 bases. The source was PBMCs, collected before TCRalphabeta/CD19-depleted stem cell transplant. Here the CDR3 reads CASSQDLAGLNYEQYF. The DNA of the CDR3 is TGTGCCAGCAGCCAAGATCTAGCGGGATTAAACTACGAGCAGTACTTC.